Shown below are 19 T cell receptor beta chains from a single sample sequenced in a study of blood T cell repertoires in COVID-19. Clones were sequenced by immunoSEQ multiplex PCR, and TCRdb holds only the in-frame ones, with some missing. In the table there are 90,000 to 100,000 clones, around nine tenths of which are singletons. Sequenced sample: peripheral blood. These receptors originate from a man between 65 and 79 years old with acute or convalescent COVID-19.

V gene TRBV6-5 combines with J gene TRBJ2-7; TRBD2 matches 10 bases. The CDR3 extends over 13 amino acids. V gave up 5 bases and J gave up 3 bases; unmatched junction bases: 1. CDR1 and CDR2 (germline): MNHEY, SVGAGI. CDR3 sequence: CASSLAGVYEQYF. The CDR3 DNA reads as TGTGCCAGCAGTCTAGCGGGGGTCTACGAGCAGTACTTC.

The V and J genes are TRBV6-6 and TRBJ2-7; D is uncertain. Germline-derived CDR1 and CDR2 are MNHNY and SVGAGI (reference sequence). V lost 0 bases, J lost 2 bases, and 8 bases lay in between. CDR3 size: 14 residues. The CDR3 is CASSYSTVTYEQYF. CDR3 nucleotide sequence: TGTGCCAGCAGTTACTCGACTGTCACCTACGAGCAGTACTTC.

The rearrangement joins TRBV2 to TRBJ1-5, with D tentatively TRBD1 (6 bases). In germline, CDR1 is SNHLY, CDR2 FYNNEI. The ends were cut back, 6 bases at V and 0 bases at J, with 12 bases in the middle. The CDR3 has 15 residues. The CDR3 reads CASSPGQFSNQPQHF. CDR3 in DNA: TGTGCCAGCAGCCCAGGACAGTTTAGCAATCAGCCCCAGCATTTT. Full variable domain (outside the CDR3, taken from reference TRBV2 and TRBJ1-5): EPEVTQTPSHQVTQMGQEVILRCVPISNHLYFYWYRQILGQKVEFLVSFYNNEISEKSEIFDDQFSVERPDGSNFTLKIRSTKLEDSAMYFCASSPGQFSNQPQHFGDGTRLSIL.

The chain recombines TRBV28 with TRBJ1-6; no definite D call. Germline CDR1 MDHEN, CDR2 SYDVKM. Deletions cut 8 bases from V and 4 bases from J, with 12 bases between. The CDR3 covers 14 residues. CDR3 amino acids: CASLAGRYNSPLHF. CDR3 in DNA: TGTGCCAGCTTAGCGGGTCGGTATAATTCACCCCTCCACTTT.

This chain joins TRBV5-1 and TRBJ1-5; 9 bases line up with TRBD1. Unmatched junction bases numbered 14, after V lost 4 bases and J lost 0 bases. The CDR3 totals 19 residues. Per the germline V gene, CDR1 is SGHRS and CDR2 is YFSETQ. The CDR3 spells CASSRSGTGRIYSNQPQHF. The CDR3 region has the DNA TGCGCCAGCAGCCGGAGCGGGACAGGGAGAATTTATAGCAATCAGCCCCAGCATTTT.

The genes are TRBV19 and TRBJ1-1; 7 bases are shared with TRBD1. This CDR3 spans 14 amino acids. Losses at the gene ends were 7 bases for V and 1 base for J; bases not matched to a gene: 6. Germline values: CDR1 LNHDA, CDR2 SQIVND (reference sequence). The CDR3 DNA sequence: TGTGCCAGTATAGGGGGCCCAACGAACACTGAAGCTTTCTTT. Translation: CASIGGPTNTEAFF.

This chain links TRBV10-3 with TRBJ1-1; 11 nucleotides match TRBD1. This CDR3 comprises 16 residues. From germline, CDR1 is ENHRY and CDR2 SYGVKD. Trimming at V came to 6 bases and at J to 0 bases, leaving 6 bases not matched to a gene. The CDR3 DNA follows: TGTGCCATCAGAGGACAGGGGGCCACAATGAACACTGAAGCTTTCTTT. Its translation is CAIRGQGATMNTEAFF.

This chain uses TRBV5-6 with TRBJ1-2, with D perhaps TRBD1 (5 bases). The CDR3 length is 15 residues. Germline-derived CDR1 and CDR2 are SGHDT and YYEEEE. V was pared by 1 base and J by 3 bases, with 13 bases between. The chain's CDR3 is CASSLLQGGDYGYTF. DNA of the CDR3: TGTGCCAGCAGCTTGTTGCAGGGAGGGGACTATGGCTACACCTTC.

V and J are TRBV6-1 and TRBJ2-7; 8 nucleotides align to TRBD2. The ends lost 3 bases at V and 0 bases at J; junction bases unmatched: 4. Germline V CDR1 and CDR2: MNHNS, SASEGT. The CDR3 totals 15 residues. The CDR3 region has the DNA TGTGCCAGCAGTGACGAAGGGACTAGCTCCTACGAGCAGTACGTC. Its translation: CASSDEGTSSYEQYV.

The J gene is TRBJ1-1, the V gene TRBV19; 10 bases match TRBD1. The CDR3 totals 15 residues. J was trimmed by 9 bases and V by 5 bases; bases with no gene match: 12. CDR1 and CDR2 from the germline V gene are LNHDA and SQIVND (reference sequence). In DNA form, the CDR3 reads TGTGCCAGTAGTCCCTTGTCCGGGACAGGGGCGAAAGCTTTCTTT. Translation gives CASSPLSGTGAKAFF.

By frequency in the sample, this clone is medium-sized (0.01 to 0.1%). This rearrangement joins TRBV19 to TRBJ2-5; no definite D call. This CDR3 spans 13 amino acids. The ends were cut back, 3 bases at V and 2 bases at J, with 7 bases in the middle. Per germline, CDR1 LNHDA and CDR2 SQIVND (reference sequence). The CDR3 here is CASSMAPQETQYF. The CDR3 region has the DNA TGTGCCAGTAGTATGGCCCCTCAAGAGACCCAGTACTTC.

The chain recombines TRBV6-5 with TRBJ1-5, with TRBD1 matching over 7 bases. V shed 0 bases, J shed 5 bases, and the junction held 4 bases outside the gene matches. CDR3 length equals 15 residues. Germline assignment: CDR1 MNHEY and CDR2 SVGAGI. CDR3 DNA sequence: TGTGCCAGCAGTTACTCCCACAGGGGCGATCAGCCCCAGCATTTT. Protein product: CASSYSHRGDQPQHF.

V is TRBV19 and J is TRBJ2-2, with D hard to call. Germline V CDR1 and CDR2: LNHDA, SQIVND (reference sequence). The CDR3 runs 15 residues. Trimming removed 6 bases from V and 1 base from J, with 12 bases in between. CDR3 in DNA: TGTGCCAGTAGCAGGCCGCCGCGGAACACCGGGGAGCTGTTTTTT. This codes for CASSRPPRNTGELFF.

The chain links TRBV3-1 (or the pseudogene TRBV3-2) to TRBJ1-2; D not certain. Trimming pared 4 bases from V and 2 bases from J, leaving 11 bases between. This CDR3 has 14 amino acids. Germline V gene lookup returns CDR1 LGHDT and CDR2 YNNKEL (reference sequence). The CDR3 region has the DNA TGTGCCAGCAGCCCCGGTGGGCCCAACTATGGCTACACCTTC. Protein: CASSPGGPNYGYTF.

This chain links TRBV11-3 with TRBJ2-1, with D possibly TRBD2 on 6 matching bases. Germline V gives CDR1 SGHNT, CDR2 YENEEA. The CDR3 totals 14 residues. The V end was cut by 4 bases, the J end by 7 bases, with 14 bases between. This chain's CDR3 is CASSWGTRPNEQFF. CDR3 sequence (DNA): TGTGCCAGCAGCTGGGGGACTCGCCCTAATGAGCAGTTCTTC.

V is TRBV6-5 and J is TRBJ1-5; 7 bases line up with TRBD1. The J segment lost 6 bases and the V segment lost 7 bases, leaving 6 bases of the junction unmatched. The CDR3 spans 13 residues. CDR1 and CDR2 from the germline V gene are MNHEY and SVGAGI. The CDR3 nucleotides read TGTGCCAGCAAAGAGGACAGGCCTCAGCCCCAGCATTTT. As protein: CASKEDRPQPQHF.

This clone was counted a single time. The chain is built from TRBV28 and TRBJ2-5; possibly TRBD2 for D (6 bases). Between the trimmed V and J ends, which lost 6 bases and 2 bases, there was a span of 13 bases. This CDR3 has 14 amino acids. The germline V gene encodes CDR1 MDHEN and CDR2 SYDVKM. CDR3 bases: TGTGCCAGCAGAAGGACGGGGGAGCAAGAGACCCAGTACTTC. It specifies CASRRTGEQETQYF.

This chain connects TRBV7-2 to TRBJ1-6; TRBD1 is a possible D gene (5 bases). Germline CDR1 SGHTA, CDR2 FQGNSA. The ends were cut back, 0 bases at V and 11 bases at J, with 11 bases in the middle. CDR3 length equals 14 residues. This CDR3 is CASSLAAGRTPLHF. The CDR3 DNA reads TGTGCCAGCAGCTTAGCGGCAGGGAGGACACCCCTCCACTTT.

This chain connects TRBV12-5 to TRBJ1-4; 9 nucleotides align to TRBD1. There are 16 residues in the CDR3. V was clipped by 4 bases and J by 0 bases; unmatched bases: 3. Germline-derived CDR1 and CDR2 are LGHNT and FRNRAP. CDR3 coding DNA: TGTGCTAGTGGTTCCAACAGGGGGCCAACTAATGAAAAACTGTTTTTT. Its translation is CASGSNRGPTNEKLFF.